These 3 T cell receptor beta chains were all obtained from the same sample, sequenced in a study of cytomegalovirus exposure and HLA in healthy donors (dated by TCRdb to the late 2010s). Receptor libraries were prepared by the immunoSEQ multiplex PCR assay. For the multiplex PCR, a mixture combining 60 forward primers for TCR Vbeta segments and 13 reverse primers for TCR Jbeta segments was used. TCRdb's version of the immuneACCESS table is confined to in-frame rearrangements and falls short of the full clone set. An unresolved V gene accounts for under half of the shortfall where checked; the remainder is of unknown origin. The sample yields some 150,000 clones; 70% to 85% were counted once. Jointly, the top ten make up 1.5% to 2% of the sample. The sample consisted of PBMCs. The receptors were sampled from a woman in her twenties or thirties in good health and CMV-seronegative.

This clone showed up just a few times. The chain has TRBV5-1 and TRBJ2-2, with TRBD2 matching over 7 bases. The CDR3 spans 14 residues. In germline, CDR1 is SGHRS, CDR2 YFSETQ. The V gene end was trimmed by 6 bases and the J gene end by 1 base; junction bases not matched to a gene: 3. The CDR3 loop reads CASTGGGNTGELFF. CDR3 coding DNA: TGCGCCAGCACAGGCGGGGGGAACACCGGGGAGCTGTTTTTT.

The V gene is TRBV27, the J gene TRBJ2-3; D possibly corresponds to TRBD2 (5 bases). The CDR3 is 15 amino acids. Germline CDR1 MNHEY, CDR2 SMNVEV (reference sequence). V lost 3 bases, J lost 8 bases, and 18 bases lay in between. For the CDR3, the DNA is TGTGCCAGCAGTTTCTCAGCCGGGGAGTCTGTTACGCAGTATTTT. Translating it yields CASSFSAGESVTQYF.

This clone has only a few counts. V usage is TRBV28 and J usage is TRBJ1-1; D remains ambiguous. The CDR3 consists of 14 residues. V dropped 2 bases and J dropped 3 bases, with 10 bases sitting between them. Germline CDR1 MDHEN, CDR2 SYDVKM. CDR3 protein: CASSLPGDYTEAFF. CDR3 bases: TGTGCCAGCAGTTTACCCGGGGATTACACTGAAGCTTTCTTT.